This T cell receptor (beta chain) was observed in a study of patients and donors after allogeneic stem cell transplantation. Germline loops: CDR1 SGHRS, CDR2 YFSETQ. With V trimmed by 4 bases and J by 0 bases, 2 bases remained unmatched. This CDR3 comprises 14 residues. TCRdb passed the RT-PCR reads through MiXCR, listing each CDR3 protein once. The top ten clones hold about 7% of a sample with 400,000 to 450,000 distinct CDR3 sequences, approximately 16% of them seen once. The V and J genes are TRBV5-1 and TRBJ2-7, with 9 bases aligning to TRBD2. The TCR originated in a human donor who was either an allogeneic HSCT recipient or a stem cell or donor lymphocyte infusion donor (not recorded which). It is not recorded whose cells these are; they may come from a transplant donor. Material: blood, either unsorted or a sorted T cell fraction (not recorded which). The CDR3 loop is CASSQTSGSYEQYF. CDR3 bases: TGCGCCAGCAGCCAGACTAGCGGCTCCTACGAGCAGTACTTC.